The 27 T cell receptor beta chains given below trace back to one sample, sequenced in a study of blood T cell repertoires in COVID-19. This table comes from immunoSEQ multiplex PCR, and its TCRdb copy is limited to in-frame clones, with some not included. The sample consists of roughly 150,000 clones, roughly 78% of them appearing once. Material: peripheral blood. All receptors come from a woman aged 60 to 75 with COVID-19, enrolled during active disease.

In this sample, this clone turned up a few times. The V call is TRBV6-2 or TRBV6-3, the J call TRBJ1-2; a possible D gene is TRBD1 (5 bases). Trimming left V 6 bases short and J 4 bases short, with 18 bases between. This CDR3 region has 15 residues. CDR1 and CDR2 from the germline V gene are MNHEY and SVGEGT. CDR3 sequence: CASSPIRVVGYGYTF. As DNA, the CDR3 is TGTGCCAGCAGCCCCATCAGGGTAGTCGGCTATGGCTACACCTTC.

The rearrangement links TRBV7-2 to TRBJ2-7; 8 positions agree with TRBD2. The CDR3 covers 17 residues. V was clipped by 1 base and J by 3 bases; unmatched bases: 11. CDR1 and CDR2 (germline): SGHTA, FQGNSA. Here the CDR3 DNA reads TGTGCCAGCAGCTTAGACCGTCCGGGCGGGAGGCGCTACGAGCAGTACTTC. This gives the protein CASSLDRPGGRRYEQYF.

This clone appeared a single time. The chain links TRBV28 to TRBJ1-1, with TRBD1 identical over 8 bases. Trimming removed 7 bases from V and 6 bases from J; junction bases left unmatched: 4. This CDR3 comprises 12 residues. CDR1 and CDR2 (germline): MDHEN, SYDVKM. CDR3 DNA: TGTGCCAGCACTTCAGGGGGCCCTGAAGCTTTCTTT. It is translated as CASTSGGPEAFF.

CDR3 sequence reads: CASSLSKWDRAVSNYGYTF. As DNA, the CDR3 is TGTGCCAGCAGTTTATCCAAGTGGGACAGGGCAGTCTCTAACTATGGCTACACCTTC. This chain links TRBV28 with TRBJ1-2; 9 bases are a match to TRBD1. Germline loops: CDR1 MDHEN, CDR2 SYDVKM. V lost 1 base, J lost 0 bases, and 12 bases stayed unmatched. The CDR3 sequence is 19 residues long.

V and J are TRBV30 and TRBJ2-1; TRBD1 matches at 7 bases. This CDR3 has 14 amino acids. Germline V gene data show CDR1 as GTSNPN and CDR2 as SVGIG (reference sequence). CDR3 coding DNA: TGTGCTCTGGGGAAAGGGACAGTCTTCAATGAGCAGTTCTTC. Residues: CALGKGTVFNEQFF.

J is TRBJ1-6 and V is TRBV27, with D uncertain. The germline V and J ends were trimmed by 5 bases and 7 bases, with 12 bases remaining between them. CDR1 and CDR2 from the germline V gene are MNHEY and SMNVEV (reference sequence). This CDR3 spans 14 amino acids. The CDR3 reads CASSITDTNSPLHF. CDR3 bases: TGTGCCAGCAGTATCACAGATACAAATTCACCCCTCCACTTT.

This clone was counted a few times. This chain uses TRBV4-1 with TRBJ2-1; D perhaps matches TRBD1 (6 bases). The CDR3 runs to 15 residues. Trimming cost V 5 bases and J 0 bases, with 11 bases left between them. Germline values: CDR1 MGHRA, CDR2 YSYEKL. This CDR3 reads CASSAGTISYNEQFF. CDR3 bases: TGCGCCAGCAGCGCTGGGACAATCTCCTACAATGAGCAGTTCTTC.

Only a few counts were recorded for this clone. The chain has TRBV29-1 and TRBJ2-2; D is perhaps TRBD1 (6 bases). CDR1 is SQVTM and CDR2 is ANQGSEA in the germline V gene. CDR3 length: 15 residues. V gave up 5 bases and J gave up 5 bases, with 18 bases separating them. CDR3 in amino acids: CSVTILGAHTGELFF. In DNA, the CDR3 is TGCAGCGTTACGATTCTGGGGGCGCATACCGGGGAGCTGTTTTTT.

This chain connects TRBV19 to TRBJ2-7; 7 bases agree with TRBD1. The V gene's germline CDR1 is LNHDA and CDR2 SQIVND (reference sequence). There are 15 residues in the CDR3. V dropped 4 bases and J dropped 2; count of bases not matched to a gene: 8. The CDR3 DNA sequence: TGTGCCAGTAGTAAGACAGGGACCTTAACCTACGAGCAGTACTTC. Its translation: CASSKTGTLTYEQYF.

V is TRBV19 and J is TRBJ2-2, with 14 bases fitting TRBD2. V trimming: 6 bases; J trimming: 5 bases; junction bases outside the gene matches: 2. Germline V gene sequence: CDR1 LNHDA, CDR2 SQIVND (reference sequence). CDR3 size: 15 residues. This CDR3 is CASRGLAGETGELFF. The CDR3, as DNA: TGTGCCAGTAGGGGACTAGCGGGGGAGACCGGGGAGCTGTTTTTT.

In DNA, the CDR3 is TGTGCCAGCAAACAGGCCATCGCGAACACCGGGGAGCTGTTTTTT. It encodes CASKQAIANTGELFF. The chain employs TRBV2 and TRBJ2-2, with a weak D call TRBD1 (5 bases). CDR1 is SNHLY and CDR2 is FYNNEI in the germline V gene. The CDR3 runs 15 residues. V was trimmed by 7 bases and J by 0 bases, leaving 12 bases between them.

The chain recombines TRBV7-8 with TRBJ1-1; TRBD1 is a possible D gene (6 bases). Germline V CDR1 and CDR2: SGHVS, FQNEAQ. Trimming took 5 bases from V and 8 from J, leaving 15 bases between them. The CDR3 is 13 residues long. The CDR3 nucleotides read TGTGCCAGCAGCCCTAACAGGGCCCCCGAAGCTTTCTTT. This encodes CASSPNRAPEAFF.

The rearrangement links TRBV3-1 (or the pseudogene TRBV3-2) to TRBJ2-3; unclear D gene. The CDR3 length is 15 residues. Trimming pared 0 bases from V and 6 bases from J, leaving 13 bases between. Germline assignment: CDR1 LGHDT and CDR2 YNNKEL (reference sequence). In nucleotides, the CDR3 is TGTGCCAGCAGCCAAGATGTACCGGTGGGCGATACGCAGTATTTT. The encoded protein is CASSQDVPVGDTQYF.

CDR3 DNA: TGTGCCAGCAGCTTCGGGACAGCTGACAATGAGCAGTTCTTC. It encodes CASSFGTADNEQFF. The chain joins TRBV11-3 to TRBJ2-1; 7 bases align to TRBD1. This CDR3 contains 14 residues. The V and J ends lost 3 bases and 5 bases, in that order; junction bases with no gene match: 4. Germline CDR1 is SGHNT and CDR2 is YENEEA.

The chain combines TRBV9 with TRBJ1-2, with TRBD1 matching over 10 bases. The length of the CDR3 is 15 residues. Germline-derived CDR1 and CDR2 are SGDLS and YYNGEE. Trimming took 3 bases from V and 6 from J; bases not matched to a gene: 8. For the CDR3, the DNA is TGTGCCAGCAGCGGATCGGGACAGGGGTTTCATGGCTACACCTTC. It is translated as CASSGSGQGFHGYTF.

The count of this clone is one. V and J are TRBV6-5 and TRBJ2-2; D gene uncertain. Germline assignment: CDR1 MNHEY and CDR2 SVGAGI. V gave up 0 bases and J gave up 5 bases, with 10 bases separating them. This CDR3 is built from 15 residues. The CDR3 here is CASSYSNRDTGELFF. CDR3 in DNA: TGTGCCAGCAGTTACTCGAACCGCGATACCGGGGAGCTGTTTTTT.

V gene TRBV7-9 combines with J gene TRBJ1-2, with D tentatively TRBD1 (6 bases). V was shortened by 5 bases and J by 2 bases, with 12 bases between the two germline ends. CDR1 and CDR2 from the germline V gene are SEHNR and FQNEAQ (reference sequence). The CDR3 length is 14 residues. CDR3 sequence: CASSHGQGNYGYTF. In DNA form, the CDR3 reads TGTGCCAGCAGCCATGGCCAGGGGAACTATGGCTACACCTTC.

This clone was recorded a few times. The V and J genes are TRBV11-2 and TRBJ2-5, with TRBD2 matching 8 bases. V was clipped by 4 bases and J by 0 bases; unmatched bases: 1. The CDR3 runs 14 residues. Germline CDR1 and CDR2: SGHAT and FQNNGV. The CDR3 nucleotides read TGTGCCAGCAGCTCTAGCGGGCACCAAGAGACCCAGTACTTC. It codes for CASSSSGHQETQYF.

This clone appeared a few times. V is TRBV6-5 and J is TRBJ1-3; D perhaps matches TRBD1 (5 bases). This CDR3 has 16 amino acids. Germline V gene data show CDR1 as MNHEY and CDR2 as SVGAGI. Trimming pared 2 bases from V and 2 bases from J, leaving 13 bases between. In DNA form, the CDR3 reads TGTGCCAGCAGTTACCGGGGGTTAGCAGCTGGAAACACCATATATTTT. Its protein is CASSYRGLAAGNTIYF.

This rearrangement joins TRBV9 to TRBJ2-1; 10 bases align to TRBD1. This CDR3 comprises 15 residues. The ends lost 4 bases at V and 5 bases at J; junction bases unmatched: 6. Germline CDR1 reads SGDLS; CDR2 reads YYNGEE. The CDR3, as DNA: TGTGCCAGCAGCCGAGGGACAGGGGCGGACAATGAGCAGTTCTTC. Protein sequence: CASSRGTGADNEQFF.

The chain joins TRBV11-2 to TRBJ1-5, with 9 bases lining up with TRBD1. This CDR3 region has 15 residues. In germline, CDR1 is SGHAT, CDR2 FQNNGV. The junction had 5 bases not matched to a gene; V was cut back by 8 bases and J by 0 bases. This chain's CDR3 is CASGQGMGSNQPQHF. DNA for the CDR3: TGTGCCAGCGGACAGGGGATGGGTAGCAATCAGCCCCAGCATTTT.

The chain is built from TRBV6-1 and TRBJ2-5; a possible D gene is TRBD1 (6 bases). Trimming took 2 bases from V and 4 from J, leaving 26 bases between them. This CDR3 spans 19 amino acids. The germline CDR1 and CDR2 sequences are MNHNS and SASEGT. The CDR3 nucleotides read TGTGCCAGCAGTGAATTTAGGGCCCGGGGCAGGGGCATGGGAGAGACCCAGTACTTC. It translates to CASSEFRARGRGMGETQYF.

The chain couples TRBV7-9 to TRBJ2-2, with TRBD1 matching over 9 bases. This CDR3 is 16 amino acids long. Germline-derived CDR1 and CDR2 are SEHNR and FQNEAQ (reference sequence). V shed 0 bases, J shed 6 bases, and the junction held 5 bases outside the gene matches. The CDR3 DNA reads as TGTGCCAGCAGCTTAGCGGAGGGACAGGGCGCCGGGGAGCTGTTTTTT. Amino acids: CASSLAEGQGAGELFF.

The chain carries TRBV27 and TRBJ2-2, with 13 bases lining up with TRBD2. V trimming: 5 bases; J trimming: 6 bases; junction bases outside the gene matches: 3. Germline V lookup: CDR1 MNHEY, CDR2 SMNVEV (reference sequence). The CDR3 is made up of 15 amino acids. In DNA, the CDR3 is TGTGCCAGCAGTCGGACTAGCGGGAGCCCCGGGGAGCTGTTTTTT. This encodes CASSRTSGSPGELFF.

V usage is TRBV2 and J usage is TRBJ1-3; a weak D match, TRBD1 (6 bases). Germline CDR1 is SNHLY and CDR2 is FYNNEI. The CDR3 is made up of 14 amino acids. V lost 9 bases and J 5 bases, leaving 17 bases between the germline ends. The DNA of the CDR3 is TGTGCCAGTAAATCTTCGACAGGTAGAAACACCATATATTTT. Translated: CASKSSTGRNTIYF.

This clone was observed many times. The V call is TRBV5-1, the J call TRBJ1-2; D is perhaps TRBD1 (6 bases). CDR1 is SGHRS, CDR2 YFSETQ, per germline. Trimming took off 0 bases at V and 6 bases at J, with 12 bases between the two ends. The length of the CDR3 is 14 residues. The CDR3 bases are TGCGCCAGCAGCTTGGGGACAGTGGAGAATGGCTACACCTTC. Translated: CASSLGTVENGYTF.

The rearrangement joins TRBV7-3 to TRBJ2-2, with TRBD2 as a possible D gene (8 bases). The CDR3 totals 18 residues. The V gene lost 5 bases and the J gene lost 5 bases, with 24 bases spanning the gap. Germline CDR1 reads SGHTA; CDR2 reads FQGTGA. The chain's CDR3 is CASSPRGAAGAKTGELFF. As DNA, the CDR3 is TGTGCCAGCAGCCCCAGGGGGGCAGCGGGAGCAAAGACCGGGGAGCTGTTTTTT.